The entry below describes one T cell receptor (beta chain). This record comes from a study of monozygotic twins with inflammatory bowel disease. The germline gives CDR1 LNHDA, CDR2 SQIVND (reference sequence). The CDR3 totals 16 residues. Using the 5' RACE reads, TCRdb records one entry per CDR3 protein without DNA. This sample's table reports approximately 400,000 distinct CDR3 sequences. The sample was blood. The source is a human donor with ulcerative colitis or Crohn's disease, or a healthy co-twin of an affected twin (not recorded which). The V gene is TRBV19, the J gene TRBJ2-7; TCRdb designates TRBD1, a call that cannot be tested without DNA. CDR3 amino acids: CASSITPSRGPYEQYF. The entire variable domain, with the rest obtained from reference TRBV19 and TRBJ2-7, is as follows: DGGITQSPKYLFRKEGQNVTLSCEQNLNHDAMYWYRQDPGQGLRLIYYSQIVNDFQKGDIAEGYSVSREKKESFPLTVTSAQKNPTAFYLCASSITPSRGPYEQYFGPGTRLTVT.